Sequencing of this T cell receptor beta chain was carried out in a study of blood T cell repertoires in COVID-19 (dated by TCRdb to the early 2020s). Background on the whole study: The collaborator samples originated in the United States, Italy and Spain and spanned the acute and convalescent phases of COVID-19. The prospective study material was composed of cDNA or gDNA derived from T cells, B-cell-depleted T cells, or PBMCs. Subjects who had been exposed to COVID-19, were actively infected with it, or had recovered from it provided the deeply sampled blood TCRbeta repertoires that made up the dataset. The repertoires were made available in a free public database intended to serve as a resource for research on the immune response to SARS-CoV-2. The samples were drawn from the first 160 participants of the ongoing ImmuneRACE study and from 950 to 1,500 subjects provided by 6 global collaborators. Nearly every sample came with metadata listing a de-identified subject ID, COVID-19 status, age in years and sex. Where available, HLA class I and class II types were taken from metadata supplied by the sample provider and were not determined by assay-based typing.

Trimming takes 10 bases from V and 2 bases from J, and the germline ends sit 13 bases apart. The CDR3 covers 13 residues, taking in both the cysteine and the phenylalanine. The kept DNA is CDR3 alone, 39 bases in frame from the first base. The germline V gene (reference sequence) specifies LNHDA as CDR1 and SQIVND as CDR2. TCRbeta CDR3 regions were amplified from genomic DNA by means of the immunoSEQ Assay, a bias-controlled multiplex PCR. Processing in the source paper ran as follows. The number of nucleated cells in each sample was estimated by amplification of reference gene primers within the assay. Sequence reads were collapsed and filtered to measure the absolute abundance of every unique TCRbeta CDR3 rearrangement. Productive Simpson clonality was computed per sample as the square root of Simpson's diversity index over productive rearrangements. TCRdb re-hosts the immuneACCESS table, in-frame sequences only. Its copies lack some clones; in the studies checked, an unresolved V gene accounts for under half of them, and the cause for the rest is not known. The V and J calls and clone size were taken over from that table, and D and trimming were inferred from the DNA. The sample has 250,000 to 300,000 clones on record, approximately 83% of them singletons. 3.4% of the sample lies in the top ten.

Broad study findings and their caveats: How much clinical and demographic metadata was included differed by source and by participant, and the metadata was provided uncurated.

This clone was seen a single time. Its antigen remains unidentified. Base-call qualities are not available, and no considerably larger clone is one nucleotide away. Participants in the prospective study were aged 18 to 89 years, lived in more than 20 United States geographic areas, and enrolled through a virtual design. In the prospective study, participants were assigned to cohorts based on the clinical history participants reported in a screening survey and a study questionnaire. ImmuneRACE Cohort 3 recovered participants were defined by two consecutive negative NP/OP PCR tests, healthcare professional clearance, or symptom resolution. In the prospective study, whole blood, serum and a nasopharyngeal or oropharyngeal swab were collected from each participant by mobile phlebotomists. Additional blood draws and questionnaires over an approximately two-month period could optionally be provided by prospective study participants. Prospective study blood samples were shipped either frozen or at room temperature before DNA extraction.

The sequenced sample was PBMCs or T cells enriched from blood (not recorded which). The sequence was obtained from a man between 45 and 60 years old who had recovered from COVID-19. The chain uses TRBV19 and TRBJ2-3; the D segment could be TRBD2, given 6 matching bases. The CDR3 is CATLGRYTDTQYF. The nucleotides are TGTGCCACCCTAGGGAGGTACACAGATACGCAGTATTTT.